This T cell receptor (beta chain) was identified during a study of response to subunit inactivated influenza vaccine. Study-level findings and limits: Authors suggested each seasonal influenza vaccination recruits few new T cells.

From the RT-PCR reads, TCRdb called clonotypes with MiXCR, one entry per CDR3 protein. This sample has approximately 480,000 distinct CDR3 sequences, with roughly 9.7% found just once. About this clonotype: Its antigen is as yet unknown.

This TCR was sampled from a man aged 50 or older who received an inactivated influenza vaccine. This sample comprised PBMCs from blood, obtained roughly 46 days after vaccination.

The CDR3: CASSPQKNTEAFF. For the CDR3, the DNA is TGTGCCAGCTCACCACAGAAGAACACTGAAGCTTTCTTT. This chain joins TRBV18 and TRBJ1-1, with unresolved D. With 1 base removed from V and 1 base from J, the gap between germline ends came to 4 bases. CDR1 is KGHSH, CDR2 LQKENI, per germline. This CDR3 contains 13 residues.